This T cell receptor (beta chain) was sequenced during a study of cytomegalovirus exposure and HLA in healthy donors. This clone was seen only a few times. The PCR ran on 60 Vbeta and 13 Jbeta primers. Using immunoSEQ multiplex PCR, the repertoire was profiled, and TCRdb retains in-frame clones only, with some absent. The table lists some 180,000 clones, 70% to 80% of them singletons. The germline gives CDR1 MDHEN, CDR2 SYDVKM. The V gene lost 6 bases and the J gene lost 2 bases, with 14 bases spanning the gap. The CDR3 is 16 residues long. The V gene is TRBV28, the J gene TRBJ1-6, with D perhaps TRBD1 (6 bases). Input material: PBMCs. The receptor's source is a young woman in good health and CMV-seropositive. CDR3 in amino acids: CASSWDTRTYNSPLHF. CDR3 DNA: TGTGCCAGCAGCTGGGACACCCGGACCTATAATTCACCCCTCCACTTT.